These 12 T cell receptor beta chains originate from one sample sequenced in a study of blood T cell repertoires in COVID-19. Assay: immunoSEQ multiplex PCR; the TCRdb copy retains only in-frame clones and omits some. The data show roughly 170,000 clones, approximately 84% seen once. Material: peripheral blood. The receptors shown here come from a human donor in a cohort sampled during active COVID-19.

This clone occurred once. This sequence joins TRBV6-5 and TRBJ1-6; unclear D gene. Germline CDR1 MNHEY, CDR2 SVGAGI. The V end lost 2 bases, the J end lost 3 bases, and 8 bases lay between the germline ends. CDR3 size: 15 residues. DNA of the CDR3: TGTGCCAGCAGTTACGGGCAGGTCTATAATTCACCCCTCCACTTT. Translating gives CASSYGQVYNSPLHF.

This clone was found a few times. The J gene is TRBJ1-4, the V gene TRBV7-8, with 7 bases fitting TRBD1. The CDR3 loop spans 17 amino acids. The V gene's germline CDR1 is SGHVS and CDR2 FQNEAQ. V shed 2 bases, J shed 4 bases, and the junction held 10 bases outside the gene matches. Written as DNA, the CDR3 is TGTGCCAGCAGCTTAACAATACCGGGACAGAGTAATGAAAAACTGTTTTTT. It translates to CASSLTIPGQSNEKLFF.

The chain uses TRBV5-1 and TRBJ1-1, with D maybe TRBD1 (5 bases). Trimming pared 4 bases from V and 4 bases from J, leaving 14 bases between. Germline V gene lookup returns CDR1 SGHRS and CDR2 YFSETQ. This CDR3 spans 14 amino acids. CDR3: CASSLGTGTTEAFF. In DNA, the CDR3 is TGCGCCAGCAGCCTGGGGACTGGAACCACTGAAGCTTTCTTT.

This chain uses TRBV6-1 with TRBJ1-5, with D possibly matching TRBD1 (5 bases). The germline gives CDR1 MNHNS, CDR2 SASEGT. The CDR3 consists of 13 residues. Trimming stripped 0 bases from V and 6 bases from J, with 6 bases between. CDR3: CASSEAQGQPQHF. CDR3 nucleotides: TGTGCCAGCAGTGAAGCGCAGGGTCAGCCCCAGCATTTT.

The chain couples TRBV3-1 (or the pseudogene TRBV3-2) to TRBJ2-1, with 8 bases aligning to TRBD2. V gave up 1 base and J gave up 7 bases; unmatched junction bases: 12. The CDR3 is 17 amino acids. The V gene's germline CDR1 is LGHDT and CDR2 YNNKEL (reference sequence). The CDR3 here is CASSQGDISGGANEQFF. As DNA, the CDR3 is TGTGCCAGCAGCCAAGGTGATATATCGGGAGGGGCTAATGAGCAGTTCTTC.

This rearrangement joins TRBV12-3 or TRBV12-4 to TRBJ1-3; unclear D gene. Trimming took off 6 bases at V and 4 bases at J, with 10 bases between the two ends. The CDR3 loop spans 13 amino acids. The CDR3, as DNA: TGTGCCAGCAGGGACTCCGTCGGAAACACCATATATTTT. This codes for CASRDSVGNTIYF.

The chain links TRBV5-1 to TRBJ2-1, with TRBD1 matching 8 bases. J lost 0 bases, V lost 1 base, and 3 bases had no gene match. This CDR3 is 16 amino acids long. Per the germline V gene, CDR1 is SGHRS and CDR2 is YFSETQ. The CDR3 sequence is CASSLSGGSSYNEQFF. The CDR3, as DNA: TGCGCCAGCAGCTTGTCAGGGGGCAGCTCCTACAATGAGCAGTTCTTC.

The genes are TRBV7-8 and TRBJ2-1, with D possibly matching TRBD1 (5 bases). Germline lookup yields CDR1 SGHVS and CDR2 FQNEAQ. The V and J ends lost 3 bases and 3 bases respectively, with 9 bases between them. The CDR3 consists of 14 residues. The CDR3 sequence is CASSFRGVYNEQFF. The CDR3 DNA reads as TGTGCCAGCAGCTTTAGGGGCGTCTACAATGAGCAGTTCTTC. The full variable domain, with the rest looked up from reference TRBV7-8 and TRBJ2-1, is GAGVSQSPRYKVAKRGQDVALRCDPISGHVSLFWYQQALGQGPEFLTYFQNEAQLDKSGLPSDRFFAERPEGSVSTLKIQRTQQEDSAVYLCASSFRGVYNEQFFGPGTRLTVL.

The rearrangement uses TRBV5-4 and TRBJ2-3; TRBD1 matches 9 bases. This CDR3 comprises 14 residues. The junction had 10 bases not matched to a gene; V was cut back by 4 bases and J by 10 bases. CDR1 SGHNT and CDR2 YYREEE come from the germline V gene (reference sequence). The CDR3 nucleotides read TGTGCCAGCAGCATAGGGACAGGGTTTATGTCGCAGTATTTT. It yields the protein CASSIGTGFMSQYF.

The J gene is TRBJ1-3, the V gene TRBV19; D is unresolved. Between the trimmed V and J ends, which lost 7 bases and 0 bases, there was a span of 10 bases. Looked up from germline, CDR1 is LNHDA and CDR2 is SQIVND (reference sequence). The CDR3 covers 14 residues. CDR3 loop: CASTEDISGNTIYF. CDR3 sequence (DNA): TGTGCCAGTACCGAAGACATCTCTGGAAACACCATATATTTT.

V gene TRBV7-9 combines with J gene TRBJ1-2; TRBD1 matches at 7 bases. Germline V gene lookup returns CDR1 SEHNR and CDR2 FQNEAQ (reference sequence). CDR3 length: 14 amino acids. With V trimmed by 4 bases and J by 2 bases, 4 bases remained unmatched. As DNA, the CDR3 is TGTGCCAGCAGCTACGACAGGGAGAACTATGGCTACACCTTC. It codes for CASSYDRENYGYTF.

The chain links TRBV14 to TRBJ1-3; the D is unclear. Trimming took 0 bases from V and 0 from J, leaving 9 bases between them. This CDR3 spans 16 amino acids. Germline CDR1 is SGHDN and CDR2 is FVKESK. CDR3 sequence reads: CASSQDYASSGNTIYF. The CDR3 DNA follows: TGTGCCAGCAGCCAAGATTACGCCAGCTCTGGAAACACCATATATTTT.